The rows below give T cell receptor beta chains drawn from one sample of a study of technical replicates of blood from a few donors. Clones were read by immunoSEQ multiplex PCR, and TCRdb kept only the in-frame ones, dropping some. The sample carries tens of thousands of clones, around 87% recorded once. Sequencing was done on a sample of PBMCs. All receptors come from a human donor in good health. Some clones in this sample may be carry-over from other donors' samples. Both conserved end residues are part of each CDR3. The D gene is left open where the match is weak. Expanded clones are given a class, and other clones once, few, many or no size at all.

j_call | clone_size | v_call | d_call | cdr3_aa | cdr3_nt
TRBJ2-1 | once | TRBV7-3 | TRBD2 | CASKGVAGGLGNEQFF | TGTGCCAGCAAGGGGGTAGCGGGGGGATTGGGCAATGAGCAGTTCTTC
TRBJ2-7 | once | TRBV2 | - | CASEGTNYEQYF | TGTGCCAGTGAAGGGACAAACTACGAGCAGTACTTC
TRBJ1-2 | - | TRBV19 | - | CASGGYNMGYGYTF | TGTGCCAGTGGGGGGTACAACATGGGCTATGGCTACACCTTC
TRBJ1-5 | - | TRBV27 | TRBD1 | CASSWTGSQPQHF | TGTGCCAGCAGCTGGACAGGGAGTCAGCCCCAGCATTTT
TRBJ2-5 | - | TRBV19 | TRBD1 | CASSQDRRYQETQYF | TGTGCCAGTAGCCAGGACAGGAGATACCAAGAGACCCAGTACTTC
TRBJ1-2 | few | TRBV4-3 | - | CASSPGGQGYGYTF | TGCGCCAGCAGCCCGGGCGGCCAGGGCTATGGCTACACCTTC
TRBJ1-2 | - | TRBV2 | - | CASSEQGIYTGYTF | TGTGCCAGCAGTGAACAGGGGATCTATACTGGCTACACCTTC
TRBJ2-5 | - | TRBV30 | TRBD1 | CAWSPGTGVQETQYF | TGTGCCTGGAGTCCCGGGACAGGGGTACAAGAGACCCAGTACTTC
TRBJ1-4 | - | TRBV7-3 | - | CASSSLGGDKLFF | TGTGCCAGCAGCTCCCTAGGCGGGGACAAACTGTTTTTT
TRBJ2-2 | few | TRBV5-1 | - | CASSLGPGSNTGELFF | TGCGCCAGCAGCTTGGGTCCAGGTTCTAACACCGGGGAGCTGTTTTTT
TRBJ2-1 | - | TRBV29-1 | TRBD2 | CSVEPRTSGEQFF | TGCAGCGTTGAGCCCAGGACTAGTGGAGAGCAGTTCTTC
TRBJ2-1 | - | TRBV2 | TRBD2 | CASSDPLGLAFNEQFF | TGTGCCAGCAGCGACCCTTTGGGACTAGCGTTTAATGAGCAGTTCTTC
TRBJ2-1 | - | TRBV5-1 | - | CASSLVGDNLYNEQFF | TGCGCCAGCAGCTTGGTGGGGGACAACCTTTACAATGAGCAGTTCTTC
TRBJ2-1 | once | TRBV5-6 | - | CASSAPGLRSYNEQFF | TGTGCCAGCAGCGCCCCTGGACTAAGATCCTACAATGAGCAGTTCTTC
TRBJ2-3 | - | TRBV30 | TRBD2 | CAWSKESGRTDTQYF | TGTGCCTGGAGTAAGGAGAGCGGGAGAACAGATACGCAGTATTTT
TRBJ2-7 | - | TRBV6-6 | TRBD2 | CASSSTSASYEQYF | TGTGCCAGCAGTTCCACTAGCGCATCCTACGAGCAGTACTTC
TRBJ1-1 | few | TRBV7-6 | - | CASRRQPNTEAFF | TGTGCCAGCCGTCGACAGCCCAACACTGAAGCTTTCTTT
TRBJ2-2 | - | TRBV7-2 | - | CASRPANTGELFF | TGTGCCAGCAGACCGGCGAACACCGGGGAGCTGTTTTTT
TRBJ2-2 | - | TRBV5-4 | TRBD1 | CASSYTGANTGELFF | TGTGCCAGCAGCTATACAGGGGCGAACACCGGGGAGCTGTTTTTT
TRBJ2-3 | once | TRBV11-2 | TRBD2 | CASSQLAGGPPTQYF | TGTGCCAGCAGTCAACTAGCGGGAGGGCCTCCGACGCAGTATTTT
TRBJ2-7 | - | TRBV29-1 | - | CSVNGIPADMIYEQYF | TGCAGCGTTAACGGGATCCCCGCAGATATGATCTACGAGCAGTACTTC
TRBJ2-7 | - | TRBV5-4 | TRBD1 | CASTSGQGPYEQYF | TGTGCCAGCACCTCGGGACAGGGTCCCTACGAGCAGTACTTC
TRBJ2-7 | - | TRBV7-9 | - | CASSLTLGDEQYF | TGTGCCAGCAGCTTAACATTAGGGGACGAGCAGTACTTC
TRBJ1-1 | - | TRBV7-9 | TRBD1 | CASSVQGWGNTEAFF | TGTGCCAGCAGCGTACAGGGGTGGGGGAACACTGAAGCTTTCTTT
TRBJ2-6 | - | TRBV4-2 | TRBD2 | CASLDSGVSGANVLTF | TGTGCCAGCCTCGATAGCGGGGTCTCAGGGGCCAACGTCCTGACTTTC
TRBJ1-6 | few | TRBV10-3 | - | CAISESADSPLHF | TGTGCCATCAGTGAGTCGGCGGATTCACCCCTCCACTTT
TRBJ2-2 | - | TRBV7-3 | TRBD2 | CASSLRQGGAGELFF | TGTGCCAGCAGCTTACGGCAGGGAGGGGCCGGGGAGCTGTTTTTT
TRBJ1-2 | - | TRBV19 | TRBD1 | CASSLRRGDRVDHETGYTF | TGTGCCAGCTCACTGAGAAGAGGAGACAGGGTGGACCATGAGACTGGCTACACCTTC
TRBJ2-5 | - | TRBV10-3 | TRBD1 | CAISLGQREETQYF | TGTGCCATCAGTTTGGGACAGCGCGAAGAGACCCAGTACTTC
TRBJ1-5 | - | TRBV10-3 | - | CAISESGTYSNQPQHF | TGTGCCATCAGTGAGTCAGGGACTTATAGCAATCAGCCCCAGCATTTT
TRBJ2-7 | - | TRBV10-3 | - | CAITQGRGAYEQYF | TGTGCCATCACCCAGGGCAGGGGGGCCTACGAGCAGTACTTC
TRBJ2-1 | - | TRBV29-1 | TRBD2 | CSVDLAGGSYNEQFF | TGCAGCGTTGATCTAGCGGGAGGCAGCTACAATGAGCAGTTCTTC
TRBJ2-7 | - | TRBV7-8 | - | CASSLARGAYEQYF | TGTGCCAGCAGCCTAGCTCGGGGAGCCTACGAGCAGTACTTC
TRBJ2-1 | - | TRBV7-2 | - | CASRRGGNAWNEQFF | TGTGCCAGCAGGAGGGGCGGGAACGCTTGGAATGAGCAGTTCTTC
TRBJ2-7 | - | TRBV4-3 | - | CASSQDQGSYEQYF | TGCGCCAGCAGCCAAGATCAGGGTTCCTACGAGCAGTACTTC
TRBJ2-1 | - | TRBV7-3 | - | CASSLFRGTYNEQFF | TGTGCCAGCAGCCTCTTCCGGGGAACTTACAATGAGCAGTTCTTC
TRBJ2-7 | - | TRBV13 | TRBD1 | CASSHRDRVTEQYF | TGTGCCAGCAGCCACCGGGACAGGGTCACCGAGCAGTACTTC
TRBJ2-7 | - | TRBV4-3 | - | CASSQDLGYEQYF | TGCGCCAGCAGCCAAGATCTAGGATACGAGCAGTACTTC
TRBJ2-5 | - | TRBV7-2 | TRBD2 | CASSLGTSGKKTQYF | TGTGCCAGCAGCTTAGGGACTAGCGGGAAAAAGACCCAGTACTTC
TRBJ2-3 | - | TRBV9 | TRBD2 | CASSDPTSGDWADTQYF | TGTGCCAGCAGCGACCCGACTAGCGGGGATTGGGCAGATACGCAGTATTTT
TRBJ2-7 | - | TRBV7-3 | - | CASSLGGPGYEQYF | TGTGCCAGCAGCTTAGGGGGCCCGGGGTACGAGCAGTACTTC
TRBJ1-3 | - | TRBV10-3 | TRBD1 | CAISGGTDGNTIYF | TGTGCCATCAGTGGTGGGACAGATGGAAACACCATATATTTT
TRBJ2-5 | - | TRBV18 | - | CASSPRQQETQYF | TGTGCCAGCTCACCACGACAGCAAGAGACCCAGTACTTC
TRBJ2-7 | - | TRBV4-3 | TRBD2 | CASSQEERESYEQYF | TGCGCCAGCAGCCAAGAGGAGCGGGAATCCTACGAGCAGTACTTC
TRBJ2-6 | - | TRBV7-9 | TRBD1 | CASSRGQVASSGANVLTF | TGTGCCAGCAGCCGAGGACAGGTCGCATCCTCTGGGGCCAACGTCCTGACTTTC